This T cell receptor beta chain is from a study of Ad26.COV2.S vaccination and SARS-CoV-2 variants. Assay used: immunoSEQ multiplex PCR; TCRdb lists only in-frame clones, some missing. This sample has roughly 100,000 clones; around 82% occur once, and the top ten carry around 15%. Broader study findings: It was vaccine recipients, not placebo recipients, who had the higher spike-specific TCR breadth. Vaccine and placebo recipients had similar non-spike TCR breadth. The TCR breadth and depth analyses may have understated or missed part of the total T cell responses. Once vaccination had occurred, spike-specific CD8+ and CD4+ T cell responses reportedly showed substantial breadth.

With 5 bases clipped from V and 3 bases from J, the junction kept 7 bases outside the gene matches. Germline CDR1 and CDR2: LNHDA and SQIVND (reference sequence). This CDR3 is built from 15 residues. A remark on this clone: Its antigen is not known.

The rearrangement joins TRBV19 to TRBJ2-7, with 10 bases matching TRBD2. The sample here was peripheral blood, taken after recovery from COVID-19. The TCR comes from a human donor who had recovered from COVID-19. CDR3 sequence (DNA): TGTGCCAGTAGTTCCCTTCAGCGGGGGGGCTACGAGCAGTACTTC. It encodes CASSSLQRGGYEQYF.